This entry features one TCR beta chain sequence. What it recognizes is unknown. Combining a sample-barcoded 5' primer with a J-beta primer mix, a second PCR ran for roughly 6 to 11 cycles. TCRdb recomputed calls from the 5' RACE reads with MiXCR, one row per CDR3 protein. The sample lists about 1.8 million distinct CDR3 sequences, roughly 50% occurring once. This CDR3 has 13 amino acids. The germline gives CDR1 MNHEY, CDR2 SVGEGT. The ends were cut back, 7 bases at V and 4 bases at J, with 12 bases in the middle. The sample comes from a study of blood T cells in healthy people across ages. Broader study findings: With age, beta diversity per million T cells declined roughly linearly, significantly by 40.

This clonotype was obtained from a woman in her 40s in good health. The sequenced material came from blood. The V call is TRBV6-2 or TRBV6-3, the J call TRBJ2-3, with D possibly matching TRBD1 (5 bases). The chain's CDR3 is CASTETVSDTQYF. CDR3 nucleotides: TGTGCCAGCACAGAGACAGTATCAGATACGCAGTATTTT.